This T cell receptor beta chain was profiled in a study of blood T cell repertoires in COVID-19. In the study overall: Samples came from the United States, Italy and Spain, spanning acute and convalescent COVID-19. In each case, the material was cDNA or gDNA derived from T cells, B-cell-depleted T cells, or PBMCs.

As handled by the study authors: Amplified reference gene primers provided the basis for estimating nucleated cell counts. Using immunoSEQ multiplex PCR, the repertoire was profiled, and TCRdb retains in-frame clones only, with some absent. V, J and clone size are those of that table, while D and trimming were read from the DNA. The sample yields about 80,000 clones, roughly 79% seen once. V lost 6 bases and J lost 5, with 5 bases in between. The CDR3 has 11 residues. Germline V gene lookup returns CDR1 LGHNT and CDR2 FRNRAP. Sequences were obtained from peripheral blood. This chain links TRBV12-5 with TRBJ1-5; D is unresolved. The TCR sequence derives from a human donor in a cohort sampled during active COVID-19. The CDR3 DNA reads TGTGCTAGTGGGGCAGATCAGCCCCAGCATTTT. Translating it yields CASGADQPQHF.